This T cell receptor beta chain is from a study of T cell repertoires in cytomegalovirus infection. Study-level information: Public TCR beta signatures provided an indication of both CMV infection and a matching HLA type.

General study results and limits: Cumulative public TCR beta family frequency identified carriers of CMV plus the relevant HLA. Ex vivo, HLA-C-restricted CMV-specific TCR beta clonotypes prevailed over the rest of the response.

Trimming left V 6 bases short and J 7 bases short, with 19 bases between. The CDR3 runs to 15 residues. This clonotype appeared a few times. Its cognate antigen is unknown. TCRdb re-analysed the reads in MiXCR, keeping a single row per CDR3 protein. The table includes about 310,000 distinct CDR3 sequences, around a sixth detected once. The sequence was obtained from a human donor in good health (CMV status not recorded). Some clones in this sample may be carry-over from other donors' samples. The chain carries TRBV12-3 or TRBV12-4 and TRBJ1-5, with D hard to call. The source material was PBMCs. Written as DNA, the CDR3 is TGTGCCAGCAGGGTAGGTGGGCCGACGGGGCAGCCCCAGCATTTT. This sequence encodes CASRVGGPTGQPQHF.